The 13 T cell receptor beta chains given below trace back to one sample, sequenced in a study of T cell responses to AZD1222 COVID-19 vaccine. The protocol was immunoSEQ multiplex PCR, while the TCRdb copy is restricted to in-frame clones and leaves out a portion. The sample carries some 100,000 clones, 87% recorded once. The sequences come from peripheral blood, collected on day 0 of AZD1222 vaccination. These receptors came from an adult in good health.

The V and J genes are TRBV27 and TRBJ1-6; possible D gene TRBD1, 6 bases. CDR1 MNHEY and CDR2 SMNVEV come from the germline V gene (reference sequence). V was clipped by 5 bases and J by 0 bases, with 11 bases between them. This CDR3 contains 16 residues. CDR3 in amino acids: CASSRQDDSYNSPLHF. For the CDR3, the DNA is TGTGCCAGCAGTAGACAGGACGACTCCTATAATTCACCCCTCCACTTT.

The CDR3 bases are TGTGCCTGGAGTTATGGACAGGGAGCCTATGGCTACACCTTC. This codes for CAWSYGQGAYGYTF. The chain recombines TRBV30 with TRBJ1-2; 8 bases line up with TRBD1. Germline V gene lookup returns CDR1 GTSNPN and CDR2 SVGIG (reference sequence). The CDR3 is 14 residues long. With V trimmed by 2 bases and J by 4 bases, 6 bases remained unmatched.

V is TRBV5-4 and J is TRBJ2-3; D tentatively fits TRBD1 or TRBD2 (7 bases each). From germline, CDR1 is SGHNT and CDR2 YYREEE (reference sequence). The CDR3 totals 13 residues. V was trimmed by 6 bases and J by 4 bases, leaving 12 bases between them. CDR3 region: CASKGAGADTQYF. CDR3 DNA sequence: TGTGCCAGCAAGGGGGCGGGGGCAGATACGCAGTATTTT.

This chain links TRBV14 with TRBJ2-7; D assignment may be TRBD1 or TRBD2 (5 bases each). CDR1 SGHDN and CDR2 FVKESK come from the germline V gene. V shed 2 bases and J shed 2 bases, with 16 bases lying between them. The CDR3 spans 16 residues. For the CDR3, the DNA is TGTGCCAGCAGCCAACGAGGGACCAGGAGCCCCTACGAGCAGTACTTC. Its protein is CASSQRGTRSPYEQYF.

The CDR3 nucleotides are TGTGCCAGCAGTGACCCCCGGGACGGTAATGAAAAACTGTTTTTT. This sequence encodes CASSDPRDGNEKLFF. V and J are TRBV25-1 and TRBJ1-4, with D perhaps TRBD1 (5 bases). Trimming left V 3 bases short and J 4 bases short, with 12 bases between. Germline V gene data show CDR1 as MGHDK and CDR2 as SYGVNS. This CDR3 spans 15 amino acids.

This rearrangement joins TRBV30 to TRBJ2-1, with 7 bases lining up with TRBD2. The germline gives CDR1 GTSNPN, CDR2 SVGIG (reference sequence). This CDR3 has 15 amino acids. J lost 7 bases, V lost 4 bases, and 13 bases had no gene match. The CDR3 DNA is TGTGCCTGGACCAAAGGGGCGGGAGATCGTAATGAGCAGTTCTTC. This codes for CAWTKGAGDRNEQFF. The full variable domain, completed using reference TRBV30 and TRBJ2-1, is SQTIHQWPATLVQPVGSPLSLECTVEGTSNPNLYWYRQAAGRGLQLLFYSVGIGQISSEVPQNLSASRPQDRQFILSSKKLLLSDSGFYLCAWTKGAGDRNEQFFGPGTRLTVL.

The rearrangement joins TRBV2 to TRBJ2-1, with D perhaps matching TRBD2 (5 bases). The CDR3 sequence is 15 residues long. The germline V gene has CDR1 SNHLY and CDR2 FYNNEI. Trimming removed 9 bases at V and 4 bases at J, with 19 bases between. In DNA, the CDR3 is TGTGCCAGTCGTGGATCTCGGGGTGGGTACAATGAGCAGTTCTTC. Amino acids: CASRGSRGGYNEQFF. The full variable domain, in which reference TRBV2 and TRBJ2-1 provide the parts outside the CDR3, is EPEVTQTPSHQVTQMGQEVILRCVPISNHLYFYWYRQILGQKVEFLVSFYNNEISEKSEIFDDQFSVERPDGSNFTLKIRSTKLEDSAMYFCASRGSRGGYNEQFFGPGTRLTVL.

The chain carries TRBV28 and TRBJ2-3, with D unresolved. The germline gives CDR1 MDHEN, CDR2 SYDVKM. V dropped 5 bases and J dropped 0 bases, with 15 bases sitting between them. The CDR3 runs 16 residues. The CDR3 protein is CASSPGGRGSTDTQYF. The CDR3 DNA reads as TGTGCCAGCAGTCCGGGTGGTAGAGGTAGCACAGATACGCAGTATTTT.

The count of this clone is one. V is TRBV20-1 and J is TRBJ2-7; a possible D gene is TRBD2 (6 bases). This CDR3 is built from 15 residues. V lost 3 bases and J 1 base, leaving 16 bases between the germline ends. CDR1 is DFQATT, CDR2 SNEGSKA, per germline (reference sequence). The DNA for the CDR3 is TGCAGTGCTAGTAGCGGACATGCTTTATCCTACGAGCAGTACTTC. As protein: CSASSGHALSYEQYF.

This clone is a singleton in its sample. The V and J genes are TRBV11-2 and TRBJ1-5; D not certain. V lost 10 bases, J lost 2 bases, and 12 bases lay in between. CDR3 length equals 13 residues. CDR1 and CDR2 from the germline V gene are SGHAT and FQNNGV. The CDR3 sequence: CAIPLEGNQPQHF. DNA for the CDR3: TGTGCCATTCCCCTGGAGGGCAATCAGCCCCAGCATTTT.

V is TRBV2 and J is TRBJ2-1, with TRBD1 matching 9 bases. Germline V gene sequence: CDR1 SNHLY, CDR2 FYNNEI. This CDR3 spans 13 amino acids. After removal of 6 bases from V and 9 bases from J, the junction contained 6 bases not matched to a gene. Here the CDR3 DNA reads TGTGCCAGCAGCCGGGACAGGGTCAGTGAGCAGTTCTTC. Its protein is CASSRDRVSEQFF. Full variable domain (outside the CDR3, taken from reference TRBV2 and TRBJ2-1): EPEVTQTPSHQVTQMGQEVILRCVPISNHLYFYWYRQILGQKVEFLVSFYNNEISEKSEIFDDQFSVERPDGSNFTLKIRSTKLEDSAMYFCASSRDRVSEQFFGPGTRLTVL.

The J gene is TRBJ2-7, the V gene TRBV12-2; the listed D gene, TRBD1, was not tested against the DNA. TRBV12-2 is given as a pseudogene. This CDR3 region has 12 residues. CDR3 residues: CASRLQGLEQYF. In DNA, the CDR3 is TGTGCAAGTCGTTTACAGGGTCTCGAGCAGTACTTC.

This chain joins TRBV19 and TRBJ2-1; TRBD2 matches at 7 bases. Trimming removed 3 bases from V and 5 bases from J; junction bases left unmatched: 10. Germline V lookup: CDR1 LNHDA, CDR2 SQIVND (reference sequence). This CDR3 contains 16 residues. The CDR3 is CASSMGVGGENNEQFF. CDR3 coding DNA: TGTGCCAGTAGTATGGGAGTGGGGGGGGAAAACAATGAGCAGTTCTTC.